A selection of T cell receptor beta chains follows, all from one sample in a study of blood T cell repertoires in COVID-19. Method: immunoSEQ multiplex PCR; TCRdb's copy keeps in-frame clones and lacks some. The table shows under 130,000 clones, with around 66% occurring only once. The sample was peripheral blood. Every receptor here comes from a man older than 75 with acute or convalescent COVID-19. CDR3s include the opening cysteine and the closing phenylalanine or tryptophan. A D gene is named only where the DNA matches it firmly. Where a row states a size, it is once, few, many or the class of an expanded clone; other rows omit it.

size	V	J	D	CDR3	DNA
few	TRBV6-5	TRBJ1-1	.	CASLGRGVTEAFF	TGTGCCAGCCTGGGGCGGGGTGTCACTGAAGCTTTCTTT
.	TRBV5-1	TRBJ2-2	TRBD1	CASSQRTGDTGELFF	TGCGCCAGCAGCCAAAGGACAGGGGACACCGGGGAGCTGTTTTTT
once	TRBV29-1	TRBJ2-5	TRBD2	CSVGDGGAQYF	TGCAGCGTTGGGGATGGGGGGGCCCAGTACTTC
few	TRBV10-3	TRBJ2-1	TRBD2	CAISGAGVQNEQFF	TGTGCCATCAGTGGAGCGGGAGTCCAGAATGAGCAGTTCTTC
.	TRBV28	TRBJ1-4	.	CASTRRRWDEKLFF	TGTGCCAGCACACGACGGAGGTGGGATGAAAAACTGTTTTTT
.	TRBV19	TRBJ2-1	TRBD2	CASSSGTSGSGGYNEQFF	TGTGCCAGTTCCTCCGGGACTAGCGGGAGTGGCGGCTACAATGAGCAGTTCTTC
.	TRBV27	TRBJ1-2	.	CASSPYPGQTNYGYTF	TGTGCCAGCAGTCCGTATCCGGGACAAACTAACTATGGCTACACCTTC
few	TRBV19	TRBJ2-1	TRBD1	CASSPPATGAQEQFF	TGTGCCAGTAGCCCTCCCGCGACAGGGGCCCAGGAGCAGTTCTTC
.	TRBV7-2	TRBJ2-6	.	CASSFADTSGANVLTF	TGTGCCAGCAGCTTCGCAGATACCTCTGGGGCCAACGTCCTGACTTTC
.	TRBV6-2/TRBV6-3	TRBJ2-7	TRBD2	CASSYSPSGSYEQYF	TGTGCCAGCAGTTACTCGCCTAGCGGCTCCTACGAGCAGTACTTC
.	TRBV28	TRBJ1-5	.	CASSWGGSNQPQHF	TGTGCCAGCAGTTGGGGGGGGAGCAATCAGCCCCAGCATTTT
.	TRBV20-1	TRBJ2-7	.	CSARQGLEQYF	TGCAGTGCTAGGCAGGGACTCGAGCAGTACTTC
.	TRBV6-5	TRBJ1-1	.	CASSYSGGRTEAFF	TGTGCCAGCAGTTACTCCGGGGGGCGGACTGAAGCTTTCTTT
few	TRBV7-2	TRBJ2-6	.	CASSRWSPGANVLTF	TGTGCCAGCAGCCGGTGGTCCCCCGGGGCCAACGTCCTGACTTTC
.	TRBV4-2	TRBJ2-1	TRBD2	CASSPGLSYNEQFF	TGTGCCAGCAGCCCGGGACTATCCTACAATGAGCAGTTCTTC
.	TRBV7-2	TRBJ2-1	.	CASSLSSGMGYEQFF	TGTGCCAGCAGCTTATCTTCGGGAATGGGCTATGAGCAGTTCTTC